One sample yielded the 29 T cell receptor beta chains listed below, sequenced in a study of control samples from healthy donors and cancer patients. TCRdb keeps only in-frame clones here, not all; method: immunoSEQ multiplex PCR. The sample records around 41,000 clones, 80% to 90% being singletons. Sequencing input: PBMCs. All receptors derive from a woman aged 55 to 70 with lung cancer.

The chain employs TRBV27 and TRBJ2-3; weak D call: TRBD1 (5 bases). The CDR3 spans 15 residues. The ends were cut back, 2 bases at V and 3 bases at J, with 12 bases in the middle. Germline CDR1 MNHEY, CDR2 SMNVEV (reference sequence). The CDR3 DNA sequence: TGTGCCAGCAGTTTAAGGCAGGGATGGACAGATACGCAGTATTTT. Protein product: CASSLRQGWTDTQYF.

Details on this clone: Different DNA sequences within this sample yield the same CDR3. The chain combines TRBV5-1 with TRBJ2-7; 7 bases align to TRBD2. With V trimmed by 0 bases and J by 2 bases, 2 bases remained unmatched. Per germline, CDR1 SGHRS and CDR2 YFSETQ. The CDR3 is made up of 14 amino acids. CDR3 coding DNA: TGCGCCAGCAGCTTGGGGGGGAGGGCCTACGAGCAGTACTTC. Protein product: CASSLGGRAYEQYF.

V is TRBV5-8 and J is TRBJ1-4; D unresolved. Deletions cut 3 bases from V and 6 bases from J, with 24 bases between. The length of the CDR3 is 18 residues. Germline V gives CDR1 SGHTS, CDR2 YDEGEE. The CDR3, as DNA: TGTGCCAGCAGCTCTTCCGGCCAAACACAAAGGAGATATGAAAAACTGTTTTTT. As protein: CASSSSGQTQRRYEKLFF.

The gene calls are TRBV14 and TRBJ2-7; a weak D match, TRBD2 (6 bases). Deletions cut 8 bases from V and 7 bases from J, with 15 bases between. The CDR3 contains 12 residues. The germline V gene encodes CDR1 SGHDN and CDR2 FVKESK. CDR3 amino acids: CASGREIGEQYF. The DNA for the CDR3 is TGTGCCAGCGGACGGGAGATAGGTGAGCAGTACTTC.

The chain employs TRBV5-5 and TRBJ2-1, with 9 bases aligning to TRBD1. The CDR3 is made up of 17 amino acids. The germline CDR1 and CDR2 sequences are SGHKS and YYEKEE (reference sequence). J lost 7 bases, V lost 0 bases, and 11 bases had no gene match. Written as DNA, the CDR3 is TGTGCCAGCAGCTTGGAGGCTGGCGGGACAGGGCGGAATGAGCAGTTCTTC. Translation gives CASSLEAGGTGRNEQFF.

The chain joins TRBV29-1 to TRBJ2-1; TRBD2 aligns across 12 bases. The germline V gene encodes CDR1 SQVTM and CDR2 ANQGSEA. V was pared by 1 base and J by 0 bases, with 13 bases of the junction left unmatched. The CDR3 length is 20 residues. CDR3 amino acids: CSVEGVVGLAGISSYNEQFF. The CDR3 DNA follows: TGCAGCGTTGAAGGTGTGGTTGGACTAGCGGGAATTAGCTCCTACAATGAGCAGTTCTTC.

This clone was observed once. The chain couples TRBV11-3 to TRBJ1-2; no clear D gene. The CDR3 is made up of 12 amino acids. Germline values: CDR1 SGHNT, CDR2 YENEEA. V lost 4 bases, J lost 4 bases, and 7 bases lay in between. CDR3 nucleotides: TGTGCCAGCAGCTCGAGTGGCTATGGCTACACCTTC. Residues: CASSSSGYGYTF.

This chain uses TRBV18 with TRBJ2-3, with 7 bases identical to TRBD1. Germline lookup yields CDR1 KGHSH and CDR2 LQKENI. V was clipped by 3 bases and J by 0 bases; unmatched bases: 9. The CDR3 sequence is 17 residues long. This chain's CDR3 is CASSPTVGQASTDTQYF. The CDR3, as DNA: TGTGCCAGCTCACCTACCGTAGGACAGGCTAGCACAGATACGCAGTATTTT.

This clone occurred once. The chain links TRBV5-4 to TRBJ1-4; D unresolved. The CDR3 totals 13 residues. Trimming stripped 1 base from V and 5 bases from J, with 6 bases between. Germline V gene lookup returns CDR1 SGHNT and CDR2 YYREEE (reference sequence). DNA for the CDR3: TGTGCCAGCAGCTTGAGAGGAAATGAAAAACTGTTTTTT. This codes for CASSLRGNEKLFF.

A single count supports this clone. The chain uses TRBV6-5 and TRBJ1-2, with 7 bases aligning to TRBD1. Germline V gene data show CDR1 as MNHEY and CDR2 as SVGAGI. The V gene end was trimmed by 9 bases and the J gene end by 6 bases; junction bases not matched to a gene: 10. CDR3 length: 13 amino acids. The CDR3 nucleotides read TGTGCCAGTATCTACAGGGGAATCGATGGCTACACCTTC. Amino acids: CASIYRGIDGYTF.

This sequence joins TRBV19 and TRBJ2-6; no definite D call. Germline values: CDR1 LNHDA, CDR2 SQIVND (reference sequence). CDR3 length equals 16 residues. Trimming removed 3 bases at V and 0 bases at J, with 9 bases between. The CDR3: CASSMLGNSGANVLTF. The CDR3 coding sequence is TGTGCCAGTAGTATGTTGGGCAACTCTGGGGCCAACGTCCTGACTTTC.

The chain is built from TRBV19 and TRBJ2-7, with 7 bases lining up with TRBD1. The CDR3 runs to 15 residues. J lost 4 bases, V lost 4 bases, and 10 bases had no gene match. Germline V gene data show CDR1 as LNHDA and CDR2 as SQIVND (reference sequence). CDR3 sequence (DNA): TGTGCCAGTAGTACCAAGACAGGGTCAATGTACGAGCAGTACTTC. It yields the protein CASSTKTGSMYEQYF.

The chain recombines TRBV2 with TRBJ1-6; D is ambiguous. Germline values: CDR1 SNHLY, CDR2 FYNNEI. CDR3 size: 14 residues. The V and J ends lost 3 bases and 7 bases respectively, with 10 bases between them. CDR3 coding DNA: TGTGCCAGCAGTGACGTGGGCCGGAATTCACCCCTCCACTTT. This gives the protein CASSDVGRNSPLHF.

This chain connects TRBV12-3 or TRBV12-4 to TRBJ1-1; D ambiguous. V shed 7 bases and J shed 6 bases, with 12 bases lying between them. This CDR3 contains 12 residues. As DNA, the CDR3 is TGTGCCAGCATTAGGTGGGGAGCTGAAGCTTTCTTT. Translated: CASIRWGAEAFF.

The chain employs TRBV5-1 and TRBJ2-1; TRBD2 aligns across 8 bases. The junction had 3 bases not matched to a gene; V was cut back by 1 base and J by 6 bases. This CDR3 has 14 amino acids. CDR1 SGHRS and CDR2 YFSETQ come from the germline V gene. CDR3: CASSLPLAGNEQFF. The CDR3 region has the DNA TGCGCCAGCAGCTTGCCCCTAGCGGGCAATGAGCAGTTCTTC.

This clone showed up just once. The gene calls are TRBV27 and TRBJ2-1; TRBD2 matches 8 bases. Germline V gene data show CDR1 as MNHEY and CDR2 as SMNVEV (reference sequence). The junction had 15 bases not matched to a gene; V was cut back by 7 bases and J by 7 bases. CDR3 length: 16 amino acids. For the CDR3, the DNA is TGTGCCAGCACCTCACTAGCGGAAAATATGGTGAATGAGCAGTTCTTC. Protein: CASTSLAENMVNEQFF.

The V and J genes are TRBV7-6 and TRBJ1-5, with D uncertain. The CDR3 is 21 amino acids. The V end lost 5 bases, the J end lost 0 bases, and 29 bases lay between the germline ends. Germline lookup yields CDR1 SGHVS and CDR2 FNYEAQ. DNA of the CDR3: TGTGCCAGCAGCCCCCAAGCCGGGCCGGGGTTAGAACCCTATAGCAATCAGCCCCAGCATTTT. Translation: CASSPQAGPGLEPYSNQPQHF.

The DNA for the CDR3 is TGTGCCAGCAGCGAAATCAGGGGTCGTGCCCTTCGAGAGACCCAGTACTTC. Residues: CASSEIRGRALRETQYF. The chain carries TRBV11-2 and TRBJ2-5; D perhaps matches TRBD1 (6 bases). The ends were cut back, 5 bases at V and 4 bases at J, with 23 bases in the middle. Germline assignment: CDR1 SGHAT and CDR2 FQNNGV. The CDR3 covers 17 residues. The entire variable domain, with the rest obtained from reference TRBV11-2 and TRBJ2-5, is as follows: EAGVAQSPRYKIIEKRQSVAFWCNPISGHATLYWYQQILGQGPKLLIQFQNNGVVDDSQLPKDRFSAERLKGVDSTLKIQPAKLEDSAVYLCASSEIRGRALRETQYFGPGTRLLVL.

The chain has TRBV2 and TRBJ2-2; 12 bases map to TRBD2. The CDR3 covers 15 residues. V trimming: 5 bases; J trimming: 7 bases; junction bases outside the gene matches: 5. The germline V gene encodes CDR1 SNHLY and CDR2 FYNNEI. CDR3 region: CASSPSGGAFGELFF. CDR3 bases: TGTGCCAGCAGTCCTAGCGGGGGGGCCTTCGGGGAGCTGTTTTTT.

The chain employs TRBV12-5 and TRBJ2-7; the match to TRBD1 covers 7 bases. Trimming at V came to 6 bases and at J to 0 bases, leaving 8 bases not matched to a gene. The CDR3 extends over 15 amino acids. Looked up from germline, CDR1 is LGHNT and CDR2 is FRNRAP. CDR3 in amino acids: CASGKGGVSSYEQYF. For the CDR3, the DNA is TGTGCTAGTGGCAAAGGGGGCGTGAGCTCCTACGAGCAGTACTTC.

In DNA form, the CDR3 reads TGTGCCAGCAGCCCCGGGGAGACCCAGTACTTC. The encoded protein is CASSPGETQYF. This chain connects TRBV7-8 to TRBJ2-5; D gene ambiguous. The germline V and J ends were trimmed by 5 bases and 5 bases, with 6 bases remaining between them. The CDR3 sequence is 11 residues long. Germline V gives CDR1 SGHVS, CDR2 FQNEAQ.

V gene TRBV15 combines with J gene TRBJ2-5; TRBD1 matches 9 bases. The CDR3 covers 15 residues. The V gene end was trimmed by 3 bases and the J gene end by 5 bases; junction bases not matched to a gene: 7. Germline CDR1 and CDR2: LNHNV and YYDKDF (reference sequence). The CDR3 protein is CATSRDRGEGETQYF. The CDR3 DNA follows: TGTGCCACCAGCAGGGACAGGGGCGAGGGGGAGACCCAGTACTTC.

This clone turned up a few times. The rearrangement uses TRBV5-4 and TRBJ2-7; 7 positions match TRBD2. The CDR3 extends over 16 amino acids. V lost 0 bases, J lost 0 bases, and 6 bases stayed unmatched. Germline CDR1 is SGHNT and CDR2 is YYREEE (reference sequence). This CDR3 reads CASSLVGGGSSYEQYF. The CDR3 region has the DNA TGTGCCAGCAGCTTGGTTGGGGGGGGAAGCTCCTACGAGCAGTACTTC.

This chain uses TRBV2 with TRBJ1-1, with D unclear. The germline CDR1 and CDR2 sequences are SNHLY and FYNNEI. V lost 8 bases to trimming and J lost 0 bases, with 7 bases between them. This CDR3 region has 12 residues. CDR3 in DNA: TGTGCCAGCCTTCTAATGAACACTGAAGCTTTCTTT. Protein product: CASLLMNTEAFF.

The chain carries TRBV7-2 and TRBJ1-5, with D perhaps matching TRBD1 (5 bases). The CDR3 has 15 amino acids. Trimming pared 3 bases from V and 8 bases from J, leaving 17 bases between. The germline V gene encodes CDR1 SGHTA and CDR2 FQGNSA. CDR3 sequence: CASSFGAGGREPQHF. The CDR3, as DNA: TGTGCCAGCAGCTTCGGGGCAGGCGGCAGGGAGCCCCAGCATTTT.

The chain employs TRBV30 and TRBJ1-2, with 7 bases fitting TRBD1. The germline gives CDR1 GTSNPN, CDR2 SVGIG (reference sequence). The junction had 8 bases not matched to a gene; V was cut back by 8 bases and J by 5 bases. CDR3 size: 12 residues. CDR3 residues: CAGDRALYGYTF. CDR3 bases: TGTGCCGGCGACAGGGCGCTGTATGGCTACACCTTC.

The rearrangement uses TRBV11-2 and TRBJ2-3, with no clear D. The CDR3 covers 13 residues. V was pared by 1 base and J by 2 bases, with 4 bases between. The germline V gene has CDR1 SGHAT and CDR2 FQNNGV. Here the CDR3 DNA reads TGTGCCAGCAGCTTAGCACTCACAGATACGCAGTATTTT. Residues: CASSLALTDTQYF.

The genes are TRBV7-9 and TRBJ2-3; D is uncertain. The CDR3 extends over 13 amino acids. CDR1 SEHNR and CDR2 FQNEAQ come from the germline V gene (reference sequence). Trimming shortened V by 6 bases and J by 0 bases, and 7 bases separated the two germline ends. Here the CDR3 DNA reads TGTGCCAGCAGGCCGAGAAGCACAGATACGCAGTATTTT. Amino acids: CASRPRSTDTQYF.

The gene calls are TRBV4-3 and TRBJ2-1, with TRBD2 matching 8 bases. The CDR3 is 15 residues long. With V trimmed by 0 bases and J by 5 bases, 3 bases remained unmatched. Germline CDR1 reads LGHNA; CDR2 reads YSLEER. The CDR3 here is CASSQDYGGDNEQFF. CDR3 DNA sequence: TGCGCCAGCAGCCAAGATTACGGGGGGGACAATGAGCAGTTCTTC.